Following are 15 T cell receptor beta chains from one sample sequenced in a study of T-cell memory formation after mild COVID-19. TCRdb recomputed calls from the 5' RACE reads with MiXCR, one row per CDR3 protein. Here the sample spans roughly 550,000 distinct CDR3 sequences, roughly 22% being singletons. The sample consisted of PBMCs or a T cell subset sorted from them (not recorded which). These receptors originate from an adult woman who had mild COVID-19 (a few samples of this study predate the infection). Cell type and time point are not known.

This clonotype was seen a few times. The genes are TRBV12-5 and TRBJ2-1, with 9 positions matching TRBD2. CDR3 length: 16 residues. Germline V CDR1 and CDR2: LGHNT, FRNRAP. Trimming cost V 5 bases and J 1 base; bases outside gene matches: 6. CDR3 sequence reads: CASGPSGTHSYNEQFF. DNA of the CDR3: TGTGCTAGTGGTCCTAGCGGGACCCATTCCTACAATGAGCAGTTCTTC.

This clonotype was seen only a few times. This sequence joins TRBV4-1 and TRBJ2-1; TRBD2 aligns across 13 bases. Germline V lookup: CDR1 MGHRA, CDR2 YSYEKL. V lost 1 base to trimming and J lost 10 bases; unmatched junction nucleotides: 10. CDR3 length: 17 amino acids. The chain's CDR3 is CASSQGYTSGGAWEQFF. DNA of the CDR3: TGCGCCAGCAGCCAAGGCTATACTAGCGGGGGGGCCTGGGAGCAGTTCTTC.

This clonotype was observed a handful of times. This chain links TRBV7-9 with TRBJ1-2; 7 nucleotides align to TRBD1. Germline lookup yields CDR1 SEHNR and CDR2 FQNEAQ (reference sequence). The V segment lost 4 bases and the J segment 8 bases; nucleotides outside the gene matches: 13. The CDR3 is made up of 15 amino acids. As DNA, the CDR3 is TGTGCCAGCAGCTCCCTAGGAGGGGGCGCGAAAGGCTACACCTTC. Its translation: CASSSLGGGAKGYTF.

For the CDR3, the DNA is TGCAGCGTTAAGGAAACGAGACAGTACTTC. Protein product: CSVKETRQYF. The chain recombines TRBV29-1 with TRBJ2-7; D is unresolved. The germline CDR1 and CDR2 sequences are SQVTM and ANQGSEA. CDR3 length: 10 amino acids. V lost 5 bases, J lost 10 bases, and 12 bases lay in between.

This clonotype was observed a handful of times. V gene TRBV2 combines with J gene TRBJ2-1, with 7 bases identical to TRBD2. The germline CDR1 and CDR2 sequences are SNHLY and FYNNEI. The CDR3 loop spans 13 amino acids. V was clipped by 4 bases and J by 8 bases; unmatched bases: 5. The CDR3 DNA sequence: TGTGCCAGCAGTGGGGAGGGTGTCCATGAGCAGTTCTTC. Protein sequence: CASSGEGVHEQFF. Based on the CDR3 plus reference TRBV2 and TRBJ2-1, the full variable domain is EPEVTQTPSHQVTQMGQEVILRCVPISNHLYFYWYRQILGQKVEFLVSFYNNEISEKSEIFDDQFSVERPDGSNFTLKIRSTKLEDSAMYFCASSGEGVHEQFFGPGTRLTVL.

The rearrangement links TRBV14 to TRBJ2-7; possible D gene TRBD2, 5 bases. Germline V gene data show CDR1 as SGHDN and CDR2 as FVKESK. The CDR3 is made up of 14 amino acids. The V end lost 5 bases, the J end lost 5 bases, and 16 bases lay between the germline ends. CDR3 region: CASSWEWRAHEQYF. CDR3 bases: TGTGCCAGCAGCTGGGAGTGGCGCGCACACGAGCAGTACTTC.

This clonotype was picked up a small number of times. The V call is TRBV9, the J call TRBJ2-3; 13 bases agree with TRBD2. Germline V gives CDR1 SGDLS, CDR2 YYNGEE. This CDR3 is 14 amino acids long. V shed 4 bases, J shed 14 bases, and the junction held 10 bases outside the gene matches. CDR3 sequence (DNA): TGTGCCAGCAGCATACGGACTAGCGGGGGAGAGCCGTATTTT. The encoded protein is CASSIRTSGGEPYF.

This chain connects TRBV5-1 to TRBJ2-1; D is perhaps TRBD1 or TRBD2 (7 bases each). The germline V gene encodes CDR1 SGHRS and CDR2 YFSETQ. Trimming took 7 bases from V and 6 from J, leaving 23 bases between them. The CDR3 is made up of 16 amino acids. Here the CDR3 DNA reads TGCGCCAGCGCCCCCCTGAGGCAGGGGGGGCCCAATGAGCAGTTCTTC. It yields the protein CASAPLRQGGPNEQFF.

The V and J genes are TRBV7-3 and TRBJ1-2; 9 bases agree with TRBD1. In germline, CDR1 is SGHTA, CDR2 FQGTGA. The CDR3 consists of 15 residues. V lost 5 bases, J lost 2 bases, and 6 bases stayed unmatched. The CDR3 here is CASSPTGTGNYGYTF. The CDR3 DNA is TGTGCCAGCAGCCCCACCGGGACAGGGAACTATGGCTACACCTTC.

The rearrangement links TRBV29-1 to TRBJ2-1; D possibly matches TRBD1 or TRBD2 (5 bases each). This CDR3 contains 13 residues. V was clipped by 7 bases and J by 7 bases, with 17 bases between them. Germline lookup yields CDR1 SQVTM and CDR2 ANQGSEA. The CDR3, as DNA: TGCAGCGGAGGGACCACTGTTCCGAATGAGCAGTTCTTC. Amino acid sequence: CSGGTTVPNEQFF.

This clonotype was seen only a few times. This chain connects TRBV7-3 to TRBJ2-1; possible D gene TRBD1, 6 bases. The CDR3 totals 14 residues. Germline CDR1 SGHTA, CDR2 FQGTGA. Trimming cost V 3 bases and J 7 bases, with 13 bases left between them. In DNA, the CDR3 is TGTGCCAGCAGCTTTTCAGGGGCGCGGAATGAGCAGTTCTTC. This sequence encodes CASSFSGARNEQFF.

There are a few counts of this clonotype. The CDR3 region is CASSLTFGNPSTPYNEQFF. For the CDR3, the DNA is TGTGCCAGCAGCTTAACGTTTGGCAACCCCTCAACCCCCTACAATGAGCAGTTCTTC. J is TRBJ2-1 and V is TRBV7-3; D gene ambiguous. V gave up 0 bases and J gave up 2 bases, with 20 bases separating them. The CDR3 loop spans 19 amino acids. The germline V gene encodes CDR1 SGHTA and CDR2 FQGTGA.

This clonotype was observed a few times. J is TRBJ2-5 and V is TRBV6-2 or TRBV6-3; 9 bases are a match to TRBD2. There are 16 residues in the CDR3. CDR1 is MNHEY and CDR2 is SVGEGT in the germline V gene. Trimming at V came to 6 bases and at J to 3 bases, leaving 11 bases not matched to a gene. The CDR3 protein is CASSQGARLAEETQYF. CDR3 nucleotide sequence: TGTGCCAGCAGCCAAGGGGCCCGACTAGCGGAAGAGACCCAGTACTTC.

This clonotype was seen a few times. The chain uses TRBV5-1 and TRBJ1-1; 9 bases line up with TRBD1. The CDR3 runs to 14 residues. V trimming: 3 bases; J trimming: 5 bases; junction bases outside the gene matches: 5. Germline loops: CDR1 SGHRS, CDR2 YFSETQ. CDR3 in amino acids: CASSSGQGKTEAFF. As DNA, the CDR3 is TGCGCCAGCAGCTCAGGACAGGGGAAAACTGAAGCTTTCTTT.

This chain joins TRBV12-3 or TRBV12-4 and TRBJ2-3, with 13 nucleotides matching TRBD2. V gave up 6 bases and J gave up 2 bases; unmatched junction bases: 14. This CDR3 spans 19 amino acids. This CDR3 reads CASSRTGLAGFGFTDTQYF. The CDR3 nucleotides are TGTGCCAGCAGCCGTACGGGACTAGCGGGGTTCGGGTTCACAGATACGCAGTATTTT.